Detailed here is one T cell receptor (beta chain). The antigen remains unidentified. These data belong to a study of graft-versus-host responses after intestinal transplantation. Some clones are missing from TCRdb's copy, which holds only in-frame ones; the method was immunoSEQ multiplex PCR. In the table there are approximately 100,000 clones, more than 85% of which are singletons. In germline, CDR1 is LNHDA, CDR2 SQIVND (reference sequence). V lost 2 bases and J lost 5, with 13 bases in between. The CDR3 contains 15 residues. Source: unstimulated CD8+ T cells sorted from spleen or lymph node cells, taken before intestinal transplant. This chain links TRBV19 with TRBJ1-5, with no clear D. The sequence was collected from a human donor who received an intestinal transplant. The CDR3 protein is CASSIPAYGYQPQHF. The CDR3, as DNA: TGTGCCAGTAGTATACCCGCGTATGGGTATCAGCCCCAGCATTTT. Full variable domain (remainder filled in from reference TRBV19 and TRBJ1-5): DGGITQSPKYLFRKEGQNVTLSCEQNLNHDAMYWYRQDPGQGLRLIYYSQIVNDFQKGDIAEGYSVSREKKESFPLTVTSAQKNPTAFYLCASSIPAYGYQPQHFGDGTRLSIL.